The 20 T cell receptor beta chains presented below share a single source sample, sequenced in a study of blood T cell repertoires in COVID-19. Produced via immunoSEQ multiplex PCR; TCRdb's table is partial and in-frame only. The sample shows around 310,000 clones, 90% of them seen only once. Material for sequencing was peripheral blood. Receptor source: a woman aged 40 to 55 with COVID-19, enrolled during active disease.

The chain carries TRBV4-2 and TRBJ2-2; 10 bases are shared with TRBD2. Per germline, CDR1 LGHNA and CDR2 YNFKEQ. CDR3 length: 19 residues. After removal of 0 bases from V and 7 bases from J, the junction contained 14 bases not matched to a gene. The CDR3 bases are TGTGCCAGCAGCCAAGAGACCGCAGCGGGGGGGCCTCGGGTCGGGGAGCTGTTTTTT. Translating gives CASSQETAAGGPRVGELFF.

The chain is built from TRBV28 and TRBJ1-5; no definite D call. This CDR3 is 16 amino acids long. Trimming pared 5 bases from V and 0 bases from J, leaving 14 bases between. CDR1 is MDHEN and CDR2 is SYDVKM in the germline V gene. The CDR3 DNA is TGTGCCAGCAGTCTTCTAGGAGGGAATAGCAATCAGCCCCAGCATTTT. This codes for CASSLLGGNSNQPQHF.

This clone was seen just once. The V call is TRBV5-1, the J call TRBJ1-1; a possible D gene is TRBD1 (5 bases). V was pared by 4 bases and J by 0 bases, with 19 bases between. This CDR3 has 17 amino acids. Germline loops: CDR1 SGHRS, CDR2 YFSETQ. In DNA form, the CDR3 reads TGCGCCAGCAGCCGCGAGGGGACTGTGGGCTTGAACACTGAAGCTTTCTTT. Its translation: CASSREGTVGLNTEAFF.

A single count supports this clone. The genes are TRBV28 and TRBJ1-2; weak D call: TRBD1 (5 bases). From germline, CDR1 is MDHEN and CDR2 SYDVKM. The CDR3 runs 17 residues. V was clipped by 2 bases and J by 5 bases, with 21 bases between them. The CDR3 DNA sequence: TGTGCCAGCAGTTTAGCGGCCGGGGGGACGGGCACTTATGGCTACACCTTC. It is translated as CASSLAAGGTGTYGYTF.

V gene TRBV7-2 combines with J gene TRBJ1-2; D possibly corresponds to TRBD1 (6 bases). Trimming left V 2 bases short and J 1 base short, with 17 bases between. Germline V gene sequence: CDR1 SGHTA, CDR2 FQGNSA. This CDR3 region has 17 residues. The CDR3 loop reads CASSLFSTGSGNYGYTF. CDR3 nucleotide sequence: TGTGCCAGCAGCTTATTCAGCACAGGGAGCGGTAACTATGGCTACACCTTC.

This chain connects TRBV27 to TRBJ2-4, with a tentative D call TRBD1 (6 bases). Germline CDR1 reads MNHEY; CDR2 reads SMNVEV (reference sequence). CDR3 length equals 14 residues. V lost 5 bases, J lost 3 bases, and 11 bases lay in between. Here the CDR3 reads CASSAAGVKNIQYF. The CDR3 DNA reads TGTGCCAGCAGTGCCGCAGGGGTCAAAAACATTCAGTACTTC.

This clone has more than one count but fewer than ten. This chain connects TRBV7-6 to TRBJ2-7; a possible D gene is TRBD1 (5 bases). The CDR3 totals 12 residues. Germline V gene data show CDR1 as SGHVS and CDR2 as FNYEAQ. V was trimmed by 6 bases and J by 4 bases, leaving 10 bases between them. This CDR3 reads CASSSDRYEQYF. The CDR3 DNA follows: TGTGCCAGCAGTTCAGACAGATACGAGCAGTACTTC.

CDR3 protein: CATLRQTDGYTF. CDR3 coding DNA: TGTGCCACCTTAAGACAGACTGATGGCTACACCTTC. This chain joins TRBV10-3 and TRBJ1-2; tentatively, D is TRBD1 (5 bases). Trimming took off 10 bases at V and 6 bases at J, with 15 bases between the two ends. Germline lookup yields CDR1 ENHRY and CDR2 SYGVKD. There are 12 residues in the CDR3.

This chain uses TRBV20-1 with TRBJ2-7; unclear D gene. This CDR3 has 10 residues. V was shortened by 3 bases and J by 6 bases, with 6 bases between the two germline ends. The germline CDR1 and CDR2 sequences are DFQATT and SNEGSKA (reference sequence). The chain's CDR3 is CSASGAEQYF. CDR3 in DNA: TGCAGTGCTAGCGGAGCCGAGCAGTACTTC.

The chain recombines TRBV2 with TRBJ1-5; TRBD1 might be the D (6 bases). Trimming shortened V by 10 bases and J by 4 bases, and 14 bases separated the two germline ends. Germline CDR1 reads SNHLY; CDR2 reads FYNNEI. There are 13 residues in the CDR3. CDR3 DNA sequence: TGTGCCACAATGGACAGAAGGAATCAGCCCCAGCATTTT. Translated, it gives CATMDRRNQPQHF.

The rearrangement joins TRBV19 to TRBJ2-2, with 8 bases fitting TRBD1. Trimming took 6 bases from V and 6 from J; bases not matched to a gene: 9. The CDR3 is made up of 15 amino acids. Germline V gives CDR1 LNHDA, CDR2 SQIVND (reference sequence). The CDR3 DNA reads as TGTGCCAGTAGCCTCAAGGCAGGGGGCCCCGGGGAGCTGTTTTTT. As protein: CASSLKAGGPGELFF.

The chain joins TRBV11-1 to TRBJ1-1, with D unclear. V was pared by 5 bases and J by 4 bases, with 14 bases between. The CDR3 has 14 amino acids. Germline values: CDR1 SGHAT, CDR2 FQDESV (reference sequence). DNA of the CDR3: TGTGCCAGCAGCCAAAGTCGGGGTGGCACTGAAGCTTTCTTT. It codes for CASSQSRGGTEAFF. The whole variable domain, filled in from reference TRBV11-1 and TRBJ1-1, reads EAEVAQSPRYKITEKSQAVAFWCDPISGHATLYWYRQILGQGPELLVQFQDESVVDDSQLPKDRFSAERLKGVDSTLKIQPAELGDSAMYLCASSQSRGGTEAFFGQGTRLTVV.

The chain employs TRBV5-6 and TRBJ2-7; TRBD2 might be the D (7 bases). The CDR3 runs to 13 residues. From germline, CDR1 is SGHDT and CDR2 YYEEEE. V was trimmed by 9 bases and J by 3 bases, leaving 16 bases between them. The CDR3 nucleotides are TGTGCCACTCAACGAGGGGGGGACTACGAGCAGTACTTC. It codes for CATQRGGDYEQYF. The whole variable domain, remainder taken from reference TRBV5-6 and TRBJ2-7, is DAGVTQSPTHLIKTRGQQVTLRCSPKSGHDTVSWYQQALGQGPQFIFQYYEEEERQRGNFPDRFSGHQFPNYSSELNVNALLLGDSALYLCATQRGGDYEQYFGPGTRLTVT.

CDR3 in DNA: TGTGCCAGCAGTTACTCGAAGGGACAGGTAAATCAGCCCCAGCATTTT. Translated, it gives CASSYSKGQVNQPQHF. This rearrangement joins TRBV6-6 to TRBJ1-5, with 8 positions matching TRBD1. CDR1 MNHNY and CDR2 SVGAGI come from the germline V gene (reference sequence). V trimming: 0 bases; J trimming: 4 bases; junction bases outside the gene matches: 5. CDR3 length equals 16 residues.

V and J are TRBV30 and TRBJ1-1; D is unclear. The germline V gene has CDR1 GTSNPN and CDR2 SVGIG (reference sequence). This CDR3 has 10 amino acids. The V end lost 8 bases, the J end lost 5 bases, and 9 bases lay between the germline ends. The CDR3 reads CAGGRTEAFF. The CDR3 nucleotides are TGTGCCGGTGGGAGGACTGAAGCTTTCTTT.

The chain employs TRBV29-1 and TRBJ2-7; 8 bases align to TRBD1. The CDR3 is 13 amino acids. Germline CDR1 SQVTM, CDR2 ANQGSEA. J lost 6 bases, V lost 4 bases, and 8 bases had no gene match. In DNA, the CDR3 is TGCAGCGTTGCAGAGACAGGGGATGGCGAGCAGTACTTC. Translating it yields CSVAETGDGEQYF.

This chain links TRBV5-1 with TRBJ2-1; D perhaps matches TRBD1 (6 bases). This CDR3 is 14 amino acids long. Germline CDR1 is SGHRS and CDR2 is YFSETQ. V was pared by 6 bases and J by 0 bases, with 10 bases between. Written as DNA, the CDR3 is TGCGCCAGCAAAGGGGACAACTCCTACAATGAGCAGTTCTTC. Translating it yields CASKGDNSYNEQFF. Using reference TRBV5-1 and TRBJ2-1 for the parts outside the CDR3, the full variable domain is KAGVTQTPRYLIKTRGQQVTLSCSPISGHRSVSWYQQTPGQGLQFLFEYFSETQRNKGNFPGRFSGRQFSNSRSEMNVSTLELGDSALYLCASKGDNSYNEQFFGPGTRLTVL.

The gene calls are TRBV28 and TRBJ2-2; the D is unclear. This CDR3 spans 17 amino acids. Germline-derived CDR1 and CDR2 are MDHEN and SYDVKM. V was clipped by 1 base and J by 2 bases, with 14 bases between them. The CDR3 coding sequence is TGTGCCAGCAGTTTATACCAACATCGCTTAAACACCGGGGAGCTGTTTTTT. Translating gives CASSLYQHRLNTGELFF. Complete variable domain (other parts from reference TRBV28 and TRBJ2-2): DVKVTQSSRYLVKRTGEKVFLECVQDMDHENMFWYRQDPGLGLRLIYFSYDVKMKEKGDIPEGYSVSREKKERFSLILESASTNQTSMYLCASSLYQHRLNTGELFFGEGSRLTVL.

This clone was seen once. The V call is TRBV6-5, the J call TRBJ1-1; 9 nucleotides line up with TRBD1. CDR3 length equals 12 residues. Germline CDR1 and CDR2: MNHEY and SVGAGI. V was clipped by 6 bases and J by 9 bases; unmatched bases: 5. CDR3 sequence: CASRSTGGKAFF. In DNA, the CDR3 is TGTGCCAGCAGGTCGACAGGGGGGAAAGCTTTCTTT.

The chain couples TRBV27 to TRBJ2-3; possibly TRBD2 for D (5 bases). V lost 8 bases, J lost 6 bases, and 9 bases lay in between. The CDR3 runs to 11 residues. The germline gives CDR1 MNHEY, CDR2 SMNVEV (reference sequence). In DNA, the CDR3 is TGTGCCAGCGGGAGCTCGGATACGCAGTATTTT. Translating gives CASGSSDTQYF.